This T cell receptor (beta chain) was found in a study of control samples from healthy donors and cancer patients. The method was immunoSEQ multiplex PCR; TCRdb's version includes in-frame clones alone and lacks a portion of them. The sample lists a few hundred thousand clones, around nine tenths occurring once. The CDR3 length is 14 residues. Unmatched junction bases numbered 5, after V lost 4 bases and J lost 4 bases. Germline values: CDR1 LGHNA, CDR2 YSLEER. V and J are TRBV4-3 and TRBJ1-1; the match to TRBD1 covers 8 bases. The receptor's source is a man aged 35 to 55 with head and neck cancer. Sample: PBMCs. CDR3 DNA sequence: TGCGCCAGCAGCCCCAGCACAGGGGGCACTGAAGCTTTCTTT. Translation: CASSPSTGGTEAFF.